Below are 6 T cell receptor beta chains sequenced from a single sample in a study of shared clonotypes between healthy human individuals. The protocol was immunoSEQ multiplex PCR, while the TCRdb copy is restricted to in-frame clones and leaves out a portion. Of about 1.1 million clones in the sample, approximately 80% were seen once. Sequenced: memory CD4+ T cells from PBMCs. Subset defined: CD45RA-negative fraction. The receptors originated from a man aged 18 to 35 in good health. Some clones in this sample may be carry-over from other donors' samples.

As DNA, the CDR3 is TGTGCCACCAGCAGAGATGGGGGCCCGAGTTTGGAGCAGTACTTC. The encoded protein is CATSRDGGPSLEQYF. The genes are TRBV15 and TRBJ2-7, with D tentatively TRBD1 (6 bases). Germline V lookup: CDR1 LNHNV, CDR2 YYDKDF (reference sequence). CDR3 length: 15 amino acids. V was trimmed by 0 bases and J by 7 bases, leaving 16 bases between them.

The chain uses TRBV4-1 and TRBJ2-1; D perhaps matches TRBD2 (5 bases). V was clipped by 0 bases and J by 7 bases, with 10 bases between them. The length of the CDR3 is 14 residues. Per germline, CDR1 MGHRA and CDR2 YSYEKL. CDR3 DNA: TGCGCCAGCAGCCAAGATCTTCGGGGAAATGAGCAGTTCTTC. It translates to CASSQDLRGNEQFF.

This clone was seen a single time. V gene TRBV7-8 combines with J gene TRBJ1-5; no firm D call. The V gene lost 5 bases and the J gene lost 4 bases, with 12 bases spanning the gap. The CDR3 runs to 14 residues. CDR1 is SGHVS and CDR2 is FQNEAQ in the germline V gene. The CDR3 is CASSPPQQNQPQHF. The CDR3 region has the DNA TGTGCCAGCAGCCCTCCACAGCAAAATCAGCCCCAGCATTTT.

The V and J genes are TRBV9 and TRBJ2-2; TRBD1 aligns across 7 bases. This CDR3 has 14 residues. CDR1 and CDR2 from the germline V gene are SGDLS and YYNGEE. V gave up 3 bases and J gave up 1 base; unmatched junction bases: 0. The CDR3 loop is CASSGQGNTGELFF. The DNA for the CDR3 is TGTGCCAGCAGCGGACAGGGGAACACCGGGGAGCTGTTTTTT.

The CDR3 loop is CASESDSPLHF. CDR3 bases: TGTGCATCTGAAAGTGATTCACCCCTCCACTTT. The chain recombines TRBV30 with TRBJ1-6; the D is unclear. The CDR3 is 11 residues long. The V gene's germline CDR1 is GTSNPN and CDR2 SVGIG (reference sequence). The entire variable domain, with the rest obtained from reference TRBV30 and TRBJ1-6, is as follows: SQTIHQWPATLVQPVGSPLSLECTVEGTSNPNLYWYRQAAGRGLQLLFYSVGIGQISSEVPQNLSASRPQDRQFILSSKKLLLSDSGFYLCASESDSPLHFGNGTRLTVT.

CDR3 residues: CASSQERQAAFF. The DNA for the CDR3 is TGTGCCAGCAGCCAGGAAAGACAGGCTGCTTTCTTT. The chain combines TRBV4-2 with TRBJ1-1, with D possibly being TRBD1 (6 bases). This CDR3 spans 12 amino acids. Per the germline V gene, CDR1 is LGHNA and CDR2 is YNFKEQ. V shed 3 bases and J shed 11 bases, with 13 bases lying between them.